Listed here are 14 T cell receptor beta chains from one sample, sequenced in a study of memory CD4+ T cells and cytomegalovirus serostatus. Method: immunoSEQ multiplex PCR; TCRdb's copy keeps in-frame clones and lacks some. The profile covers tens of thousands of clones, with just under 80% appearing a single time and about 0.77% taken by the ten largest. The sort gate was single viable CD3+CD4+CD8-CD45RO+ cells for memory CD4+ T cells. The sequencing sample was made of memory CD4+ T cells from blood. The origin of the receptors is an adult in good health and CMV-seronegative.

The gene calls are TRBV7-8 and TRBJ2-5; D may be TRBD2 (5 bases). This CDR3 has 14 residues. Germline loops: CDR1 SGHVS, CDR2 FQNEAQ. V was cut by 11 bases and J by 1 base, with 17 bases left in between. CDR3 coding DNA: TGTGCCGGGAGTATTAGAGGTCGCCAAGAGACCCAGTACTTC. Residues: CAGSIRGRQETQYF.

The V call is TRBV30, the J call TRBJ1-1; no clear D. Trimming stripped 0 bases from V and 6 bases from J, with 14 bases between. Germline CDR1 GTSNPN, CDR2 SVGIG (reference sequence). The CDR3 covers 14 residues. The CDR3 DNA reads TGTGCCTGGAGTGTAATCGTTGATACGGCTGAAGCTTTCTTT. Protein sequence: CAWSVIVDTAEAFF.

This clone was counted a few times. J is TRBJ1-1 and V is TRBV10-2; D gene ambiguous. The CDR3 is 14 amino acids. Trimming shortened V by 5 bases and J by 4 bases, and 14 bases separated the two germline ends. Germline V CDR1 and CDR2: WSHSY, SAAADI. Here the CDR3 DNA reads TGCGCCAGCAGTACTGGGAGGGTGGGCACTGAAGCTTTCTTT. It translates to CASSTGRVGTEAFF.

J is TRBJ2-5 and V is TRBV2, with a weak D call TRBD2 (6 bases). Germline V gene lookup returns CDR1 SNHLY and CDR2 FYNNEI. V shed 3 bases and J shed 1 base, with 15 bases lying between them. The CDR3 contains 16 residues. The CDR3 nucleotides read TGTGCCAGCAGTGAGACTTGGGGGAGGCTCCAAGAGACCCAGTACTTC. Protein: CASSETWGRLQETQYF.

The table lists this clone with a few counts. The chain links TRBV6-1 to TRBJ1-2; 9 bases line up with TRBD1. CDR1 MNHNS and CDR2 SASEGT come from the germline V gene. V lost 2 bases to trimming and J lost 8 bases; unmatched junction nucleotides: 6. The CDR3 is made up of 14 amino acids. The CDR3: CASSEPGTGSGYTF. The CDR3 DNA reads as TGTGCCAGCAGTGAACCCGGGACAGGGTCCGGCTACACCTTC.

Written as DNA, the CDR3 is TGTGCCAGCAGCTTGGGACAGGCTTTCGGCGAGCAGTACTTC. Translation gives CASSLGQAFGEQYF. J is TRBJ2-7 and V is TRBV5-4, with D tentatively TRBD1 (6 bases). In germline, CDR1 is SGHNT, CDR2 YYREEE (reference sequence). There are 14 residues in the CDR3. The V end was cut by 0 bases, the J end by 6 bases, with 13 bases between.

V gene TRBV7-9 combines with J gene TRBJ1-5; TRBD1 might be the D (5 bases). The CDR3 extends over 15 amino acids. Germline CDR1 is SEHNR and CDR2 is FQNEAQ (reference sequence). V lost 5 bases, J lost 2 bases, and 13 bases lay in between. The CDR3 coding sequence is TGTGCCAGCAGCAGGGACGGTTTGGGCAATCAGCCCCAGCATTTT. It codes for CASSRDGLGNQPQHF.

V is TRBV5-1 and J is TRBJ2-1; 13 bases are shared with TRBD2. Germline V lookup: CDR1 SGHRS, CDR2 YFSETQ. V was pared by 4 bases and J by 9 bases, with 7 bases of the junction left unmatched. The CDR3 is made up of 15 amino acids. This chain's CDR3 is CASSPGTSGVGEQFF. The CDR3 DNA reads TGCGCCAGCAGCCCCGGGACTAGCGGGGTCGGTGAGCAGTTCTTC.

V and J are TRBV5-1 and TRBJ2-2; D possibly corresponds to TRBD2 (6 bases). CDR1 SGHRS and CDR2 YFSETQ come from the germline V gene. The ends were cut back, 3 bases at V and 1 base at J, with 19 bases in the middle. The CDR3 runs 18 residues. The CDR3 is CASSSGFRAGKNTGELFF. The DNA for the CDR3 is TGCGCCAGCAGCTCCGGCTTTCGCGCGGGAAAGAACACCGGGGAGCTGTTTTTT.

This clone came up a few times. The gene calls are TRBV19 and TRBJ1-5; D is undetermined. The CDR3 has 16 amino acids. V shed 0 bases and J shed 3 bases, with 12 bases lying between them. Germline values: CDR1 LNHDA, CDR2 SQIVND (reference sequence). The CDR3 DNA sequence: TGTGCCAGTAGTATAGAGTCAACCACCTACAATCAGCCCCAGCATTTT. It yields the protein CASSIESTTYNQPQHF.

This clone was observed a handful of times. This chain joins TRBV28 and TRBJ2-2; D is perhaps TRBD1 (6 bases). The CDR3 covers 16 residues. Germline CDR1 and CDR2: MDHEN and SYDVKM. V lost 6 bases to trimming and J lost 1 base, with 15 bases between them. The CDR3 is CASSSQGPRNTGELFF. CDR3 coding DNA: TGTGCCAGCAGCTCACAGGGACCCCGGAACACCGGGGAGCTGTTTTTT.

This clone was detected only a few times. CDR3 residues: CASSQDGVGLSTDTQYF. The CDR3 coding sequence is TGCGCCAGCAGCCAAGATGGGGTAGGACTTAGCACAGATACGCAGTATTTT. The chain uses TRBV4-1 and TRBJ2-3, with D possibly TRBD2 on 5 matching bases. There are 17 residues in the CDR3. The ends were cut back, 0 bases at V and 0 bases at J, with 13 bases in the middle. Germline-derived CDR1 and CDR2 are MGHRA and YSYEKL.

V usage is TRBV4-2 and J usage is TRBJ2-1; TRBD2 aligns across 12 bases. The V gene end was trimmed by 4 bases and the J gene end by 9 bases; junction bases not matched to a gene: 7. The CDR3 consists of 15 residues. The germline CDR1 and CDR2 sequences are LGHNA and YNFKEQ. CDR3 amino acids: CASSPSGGAEAEQFF. The CDR3 DNA reads TGTGCCAGCAGCCCTAGCGGGGGGGCCGAAGCTGAGCAGTTCTTC.

The chain couples TRBV28 to TRBJ2-3, with unresolved D. CDR1 MDHEN and CDR2 SYDVKM come from the germline V gene. CDR3 length equals 14 residues. V was shortened by 6 bases and J by 0 bases, with 10 bases between the two germline ends. CDR3 in amino acids: CASSRPGSTDTQYF. The CDR3 coding sequence is TGTGCCAGCAGCCGTCCTGGTAGCACAGATACGCAGTATTTT.